The source of this T cell receptor beta chain is a study of T cell changes during pregnancy in multiple sclerosis. Germline values: CDR1 LNHDA, CDR2 SQIVND (reference sequence). The V gene end was trimmed by 6 bases and the J gene end by 0 bases; junction bases not matched to a gene: 6. The CDR3 spans 15 residues. Generated by immunoSEQ multiplex PCR, the TCRdb table keeps only in-frame clones and is missing some. Of 68,000 or so clones in the sample, 91% were seen once. The V call is TRBV19, the J call TRBJ2-3; 7 bases fit TRBD1. The sequence was collected from a female donor with multiple sclerosis, enrolled in a pregnancy study. The specimen was peripheral blood, collected in the second trimester of pregnancy. The CDR3 sequence: CASSSDRRSTDTQYF. CDR3 DNA sequence: TGTGCCAGTAGCTCGGACAGGAGAAGCACAGATACGCAGTATTTT.